The 16 T cell receptor beta chains reported below all come from one sample, sequenced in a study of a mutant IDH1 vaccine in newly diagnosed glioma. Method: immunoSEQ multiplex PCR; TCRdb's copy keeps in-frame clones and lacks some. This table holds just under 95,000 clones, 83% found once. As for time point: baseline, week 1 (first vaccination visit). As for treatment: pre-vaccination baseline after standard-of-care therapy. The material sequenced was PBMCs, taken from a glioma patient treated with radiotherapy, temozolomide or both. Receptor source: a woman aged 45-65 years with glioma.

V and J are TRBV2 and TRBJ1-1; D unresolved. This CDR3 is 13 amino acids long. Germline lookup yields CDR1 SNHLY and CDR2 FYNNEI. The V end lost 3 bases, the J end lost 4 bases, and 9 bases lay between the germline ends. CDR3 bases: TGTGCCAGCAGTGACGACTCCTTCACTGAAGCTTTCTTT. It specifies CASSDDSFTEAFF.

The chain joins TRBV5-1 to TRBJ2-7; a weak D match, TRBD1 (5 bases). CDR3 size: 15 residues. The germline V gene encodes CDR1 SGHRS and CDR2 YFSETQ. Deletions cut 2 bases from V and 0 bases from J, with 12 bases between. The CDR3 loop is CASSLGVASSYEQYF. DNA of the CDR3: TGCGCCAGCAGCTTAGGGGTCGCCTCCTCCTACGAGCAGTACTTC.

This chain uses TRBV2 with TRBJ2-3, with 13 bases aligning to TRBD2. This CDR3 has 17 residues. Germline V CDR1 and CDR2: SNHLY, FYNNEI. The junction had 6 bases not matched to a gene; V was cut back by 3 bases and J by 3 bases. CDR3 sequence: CASSDWTSGSLTDTQYF. CDR3 in DNA: TGTGCCAGCAGTGACTGGACTAGCGGGAGCCTAACAGATACGCAGTATTTT. The variable domain in full, completed from reference TRBV2 and TRBJ2-3, reads EPEVTQTPSHQVTQMGQEVILRCVPISNHLYFYWYRQILGQKVEFLVSFYNNEISEKSEIFDDQFSVERPDGSNFTLKIRSTKLEDSAMYFCASSDWTSGSLTDTQYFGPGTRLTVL.

The table lists this clone with a count of one. The chain employs TRBV6-5 and TRBJ1-1; 9 nucleotides line up with TRBD1. In germline, CDR1 is MNHEY, CDR2 SVGAGI. J gave up 9 bases and V 2 bases, and 4 bases lay outside the gene matches. This CDR3 is 13 amino acids long. The CDR3 DNA sequence: TGTGCCAGCAGTTACGGGACAGGGTCCCAAGCTTTCTTT. It encodes CASSYGTGSQAFF.

The rearrangement links TRBV19 to TRBJ2-7, with D possibly matching TRBD2 (5 bases). The V end lost 11 bases, the J end lost 3 bases, and 17 bases lay between the germline ends. Germline CDR1 is LNHDA and CDR2 is SQIVND (reference sequence). This CDR3 contains 13 residues. The CDR3 DNA reads as TGTGCCGAGAGGGTGATTCCTATCTACGAGCAGTACTTC. Translated, it gives CAERVIPIYEQYF.

The rearrangement links TRBV5-6 to TRBJ1-4; D may be TRBD1 (5 bases). The length of the CDR3 is 16 residues. Trimming removed 4 bases from V and 8 bases from J, with 21 bases in between. Per the germline V gene, CDR1 is SGHDT and CDR2 is YYEEEE. CDR3 DNA: TGTGCCAGCAGCCACCTGGGGGGGGGAGTAAGGGAAAAACTGTTTTTT. Amino acids: CASSHLGGGVREKLFF. Complete variable domain (other parts from reference TRBV5-6 and TRBJ1-4): DAGVTQSPTHLIKTRGQQVTLRCSPKSGHDTVSWYQQALGQGPQFIFQYYEEEERQRGNFPDRFSGHQFPNYSSELNVNALLLGDSALYLCASSHLGGGVREKLFFGSGTQLSVL.

The rearrangement links TRBV15 to TRBJ2-2; D not resolved. The CDR3 runs to 16 residues. CDR1 is LNHNV, CDR2 YYDKDF, per germline (reference sequence). V was pared by 5 bases and J by 2 bases, with 15 bases between. The CDR3 DNA reads TGTGCCACCAGCGTGGGAACAGCTGTAAACACCGGGGAGCTGTTTTTT. It encodes CATSVGTAVNTGELFF. Full variable domain (outside the CDR3, taken from reference TRBV15 and TRBJ2-2): DAMVIQNPRYQVTQFGKPVTLSCSQTLNHNVMYWYQQKSSQAPKLLFHYYDKDFNNEADTPDNFQSRRPNTSFCFLDIRSPGLGDTAMYLCATSVGTAVNTGELFFGEGSRLTVL.

The chain has TRBV5-6 and TRBJ1-2; D is ambiguous. Germline V gene data show CDR1 as SGHDT and CDR2 as YYEEEE. V shed 2 bases and J shed 1 base, with 18 bases lying between them. The length of the CDR3 is 17 residues. DNA of the CDR3: TGTGCCAGCAGCTTCCGACCGACTAACCCCTATAACTATGGCTACACCTTC. This codes for CASSFRPTNPYNYGYTF. The variable domain in full, completed from reference TRBV5-6 and TRBJ1-2, reads DAGVTQSPTHLIKTRGQQVTLRCSPKSGHDTVSWYQQALGQGPQFIFQYYEEEERQRGNFPDRFSGHQFPNYSSELNVNALLLGDSALYLCASSFRPTNPYNYGYTFGSGTRLTVV.

The chain links TRBV5-1 to TRBJ1-1, with D possibly TRBD1 on 6 matching bases. CDR3 length: 15 residues. V dropped 4 bases and J dropped 0 bases, with 13 bases sitting between them. Germline CDR1 and CDR2: SGHRS and YFSETQ. The DNA of the CDR3 is TGCGCCAGCAGCGTAACAGGGATCATGAACACTGAAGCTTTCTTT. It encodes CASSVTGIMNTEAFF.

This rearrangement joins TRBV5-1 to TRBJ2-2, with no clear D. Trimming took off 4 bases at V and 0 bases at J, with 13 bases between the two ends. Germline V gene data show CDR1 as SGHRS and CDR2 as YFSETQ. This CDR3 spans 16 amino acids. The CDR3: CASSPEGLTNTGELFF. DNA of the CDR3: TGCGCCAGCAGCCCCGAAGGTCTCACGAACACCGGGGAGCTGTTTTTT.

The sample holds a few counts of this clone. The chain joins TRBV6-1 to TRBJ2-5; 10 bases fit TRBD2. Looked up from germline, CDR1 is MNHNS and CDR2 is SASEGT. V shed 5 bases, J shed 6 bases, and the junction held 6 bases outside the gene matches. The CDR3 consists of 14 residues. Here the CDR3 reads CASSLGLAIQTQYF. The CDR3 DNA reads TGTGCCAGCAGTTTGGGACTAGCGATCCAGACCCAGTACTTC.

This clone has just a few counts. The chain joins TRBV21-1 to TRBJ1-6; the DNA was not used to check the table's D call, TRBD1. TRBV21-1 is deemed a pseudogene. The CDR3 runs 17 residues. CDR3 in amino acids: CASSKGAPLSYNSPLHF. For the CDR3, the DNA is TGTGCCAGCAGCAAAGGGGCTCCACTCTCCTATAATTCACCCCTCCACTTT.

The chain recombines TRBV2 with TRBJ1-2; tentatively, D is TRBD1 (5 bases). This CDR3 spans 15 amino acids. The V end lost 2 bases, the J end lost 3 bases, and 13 bases lay between the germline ends. Germline CDR1 reads SNHLY; CDR2 reads FYNNEI. The CDR3 DNA follows: TGTGCCAGCAGTGAAAGGGGCAGTCAGGACTATGGCTACACCTTC. This translates into CASSERGSQDYGYTF.

V and J are TRBV4-2 and TRBJ1-1; D not resolved. Germline CDR1 LGHNA, CDR2 YNFKEQ. There are 12 residues in the CDR3. The germline V and J ends were trimmed by 4 bases and 4 bases, with 7 bases remaining between them. Here the CDR3 DNA reads TGTGCCAGCAGCCTCGAGGGCACTGAAGCTTTCTTT. Its protein is CASSLEGTEAFF.

The chain carries TRBV10-3 and TRBJ1-3; 7 nucleotides match TRBD1. Germline values: CDR1 ENHRY, CDR2 SYGVKD. The V gene end was trimmed by 7 bases and the J gene end by 3 bases; junction bases not matched to a gene: 9. The CDR3 sequence is 15 residues long. CDR3 protein: CAIMDTGVFGNTIYF. CDR3 sequence (DNA): TGTGCCATCATGGATACAGGGGTGTTTGGAAACACCATATATTTT.

For this clone: One junction end does not reproduce the germline sequence, and a read error may be involved. This chain connects TRBV7-7 to TRBJ2-2; D not certain. Germline CDR1 reads SSHAT; CDR2 reads FNYEAQ (reference sequence). This CDR3 spans 12 amino acids. CDR3 sequence reads: CASSKSPGELFF. The CDR3 coding sequence is TGTGCTAGCAGCAAGAGTCCCGGGGAGCTGTTTTTT.